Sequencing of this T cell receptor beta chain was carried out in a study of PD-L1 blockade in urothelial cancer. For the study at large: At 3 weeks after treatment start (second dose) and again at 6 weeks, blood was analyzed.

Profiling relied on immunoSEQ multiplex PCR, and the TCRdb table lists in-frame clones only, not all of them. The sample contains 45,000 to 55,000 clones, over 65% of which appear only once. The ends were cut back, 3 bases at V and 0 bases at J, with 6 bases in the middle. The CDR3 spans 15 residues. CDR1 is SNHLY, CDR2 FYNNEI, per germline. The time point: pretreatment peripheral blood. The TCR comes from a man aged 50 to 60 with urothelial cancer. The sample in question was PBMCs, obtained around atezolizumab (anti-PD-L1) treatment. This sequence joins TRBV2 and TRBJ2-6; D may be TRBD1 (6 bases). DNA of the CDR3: TGTGCCAGCAGTGAGACAGGCTCTGGGGCCAACGTCCTGACTTTC. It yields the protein CASSETGSGANVLTF. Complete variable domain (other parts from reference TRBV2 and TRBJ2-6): EPEVTQTPSHQVTQMGQEVILRCVPISNHLYFYWYRQILGQKVEFLVSFYNNEISEKSEIFDDQFSVERPDGSNFTLKIRSTKLEDSAMYFCASSETGSGANVLTFGAGSRLTVL.